These 5 T cell receptor beta chains were all obtained from the same sample, sequenced in a study of cytomegalovirus exposure and HLA in healthy donors. A multiplex PCR was run with 60 Vbeta primers and 13 Jbeta primers. Sequenced by immunoSEQ multiplex PCR; TCRdb stores in-frame clones only, minus some. The table lists roughly 130,000 clones, 66% of them singletons. Source material: PBMCs. The receptors come from a woman aged 55-69 years in good health and CMV-seronegative.

J is TRBJ2-3 and V is TRBV29-1, with 10 bases lining up with TRBD1. Germline CDR1 is SQVTM and CDR2 is ANQGSEA. The V segment lost 5 bases and the J segment 1 base; nucleotides outside the gene matches: 15. This CDR3 has 18 amino acids. In nucleotides, the CDR3 is TGCAGCGTTAGTATTAGGGACAGGGGCCCCATCGGCACAGATACGCAGTATTTT. Its protein is CSVSIRDRGPIGTDTQYF.

Only a few counts were recorded for this clone. The rearrangement links TRBV6-6 to TRBJ1-5; 11 bases fit TRBD1. The CDR3 contains 15 residues. Trimming cost V 6 bases and J 7 bases; bases outside gene matches: 8. The V gene's germline CDR1 is MNHNY and CDR2 SVGAGI (reference sequence). The CDR3: CASRPDRGQGQPQHF. For the CDR3, the DNA is TGTGCCAGCAGGCCGGACAGGGGGCAGGGGCAGCCCCAGCATTTT.

The chain carries TRBV7-8 and TRBJ2-5, with 7 bases fitting TRBD2. V was pared by 2 bases and J by 1 base, with 1 base of the junction left unmatched. Looked up from germline, CDR1 is SGHVS and CDR2 is FQNEAQ. CDR3 length equals 14 residues. Written as DNA, the CDR3 is TGTGCCAGCAGCTTATGGGGGGGCCAAGAGACCCAGTACTTC. Its protein product is CASSLWGGQETQYF.

This clone was found a few times. V and J are TRBV5-1 and TRBJ2-3; 11 bases fit TRBD2. The V gene end was trimmed by 10 bases and the J gene end by 2 bases; junction bases not matched to a gene: 6. The CDR3 runs 14 residues. The germline CDR1 and CDR2 sequences are SGHRS and YFSETQ. DNA of the CDR3: TGCGCCTCACAACTAGCGGGAGCCACAGATACGCAGTATTTT. It translates to CASQLAGATDTQYF. Combining the CDR3 with reference TRBV5-1 and TRBJ2-3 gives the whole variable domain KAGVTQTPRYLIKTRGQQVTLSCSPISGHRSVSWYQQTPGQGLQFLFEYFSETQRNKGNFPGRFSGRQFSNSRSEMNVSTLELGDSALYLCASQLAGATDTQYFGPGTRLTVL.

In nucleotides, the CDR3 is TGTGCCAGCAGCTTCGGTCTAAGTTCCTACGAGCAGTACTTC. Its protein product is CASSFGLSSYEQYF. The rearrangement links TRBV5-4 to TRBJ2-7; unclear D gene. V lost 2 bases and J 1 base, leaving 10 bases between the germline ends. The CDR3 consists of 14 residues. From germline, CDR1 is SGHNT and CDR2 YYREEE (reference sequence).